These 14 T cell receptor beta chains were sequenced from one sample in a study of spatial heterogeneity in lung cancer. TCRdb re-analysed the 5' RACE reads in MiXCR, keeping a single row per CDR3 protein. The repertoire holds over 50,000 distinct CDR3 sequences, with 6.3% as singletons. The time point denotes: sample taken at primary tumor resection. Sample: PBMCs, taken at surgery. These receptors were collected from a female donor with early-stage non-small cell lung cancer.

The chain links TRBV12-3 or TRBV12-4 to TRBJ2-1, with D tentatively TRBD1 or TRBD2 (5 bases each). V lost 2 bases and J lost 5, with 7 bases in between. This CDR3 has 13 residues. CDR3 protein: CASSLRGDNEQFF. The CDR3 DNA reads as TGTGCCAGCAGTTTACGAGGGGACAATGAGCAGTTCTTC.

This clonotype was detected many times. The CDR3 DNA reads as TGTGCTAGTGGTTTGGCCCCTCTAGAGACCCAGTACTTC. The encoded protein is CASGLAPLETQYF. The chain carries TRBV12-5 and TRBJ2-5; unclear D gene. V was trimmed by 1 base and J by 4 bases, leaving 7 bases between them. The CDR3 has 13 residues. Germline CDR1 is LGHNT and CDR2 is FRNRAP.

This clonotype was recorded many times. CDR3 DNA: TGCGCCAGCAGTCGGGGAGTGAACACTGAAGCTTTCTTT. Its protein is CASSRGVNTEAFF. The chain is built from TRBV5-1 and TRBJ1-1; unclear D gene. Germline V gives CDR1 SGHRS, CDR2 YFSETQ. Trimming stripped 5 bases from V and 0 bases from J, with 8 bases between. This CDR3 contains 13 residues.

This clonotype was found many times. This chain's CDR3 is CASGLDRGTGELFF. Written as DNA, the CDR3 is TGTGCCAGCGGCCTTGACAGGGGCACCGGGGAGCTGTTTTTT. The V and J genes are TRBV7-3 and TRBJ2-2, with 8 bases fitting TRBD1. The ends lost 8 bases at V and 4 bases at J; junction bases unmatched: 6. The CDR3 is 14 residues long. From germline, CDR1 is SGHTA and CDR2 FQGTGA.

This clonotype has ten or more counts. V and J are TRBV18 and TRBJ2-5; D remains ambiguous. In germline, CDR1 is KGHSH, CDR2 LQKENI. The V gene lost 3 bases and the J gene lost 0 bases, with 11 bases spanning the gap. The CDR3 totals 15 residues. Here the CDR3 reads CASSPLSGHQETQYF. The CDR3 coding sequence is TGTGCCAGCTCACCCTTGTCAGGCCACCAAGAGACCCAGTACTTC.

This clonotype was observed many times. This rearrangement joins TRBV5-1 to TRBJ2-2; D gene unclear. The CDR3 is 14 amino acids. CDR1 is SGHRS, CDR2 YFSETQ, per germline. The V and J ends lost 4 bases and 6 bases respectively, with 13 bases between them. The CDR3 sequence is CASSSQGPSGELFF. Written as DNA, the CDR3 is TGCGCCAGCAGCAGTCAAGGGCCGTCCGGGGAGCTGTTTTTT. The variable domain in full, with the rest retrieved from reference TRBV5-1 and TRBJ2-2, is KAGVTQTPRYLIKTRGQQVTLSCSPISGHRSVSWYQQTPGQGLQFLFEYFSETQRNKGNFPGRFSGRQFSNSRSEMNVSTLELGDSALYLCASSSQGPSGELFFGEGSRLTVL.

The sample holds a few counts of this clonotype. The gene calls are TRBV3-1 and TRBJ1-1; 7 positions match TRBD1. There are 12 residues in the CDR3. Germline CDR1 reads LGHDT; CDR2 reads YNNKEL (reference sequence). Trimming at V came to 3 bases and at J to 8 bases, leaving 3 bases not matched to a gene. The CDR3 protein is CASSQMDREAFF. In DNA form, the CDR3 reads TGTGCCAGCAGCCAGATGGACAGGGAAGCTTTCTTT.

This clonotype was detected many times. The chain links TRBV7-3 to TRBJ1-4, with D perhaps matching TRBD1 (5 bases). Germline V gene sequence: CDR1 SGHTA, CDR2 FQGTGA. The V gene lost 0 bases and the J gene lost 15 bases, with 14 bases spanning the gap. CDR3 length equals 13 residues. The CDR3 coding sequence is TGTGCCAGCAGCTTAACATCGGAGGGACGATTGTTTTTT. It specifies CASSLTSEGRLFF. The whole variable domain, remainder taken from reference TRBV7-3 and TRBJ1-4, is GAGVSQTPSNKVTEKGKYVELRCDPISGHTALYWYRQSLGQGPEFLIYFQGTGAADDSGLPNDRFFAVRPEGSVSTLKIQRTERGDSAVYLCASSLTSEGRLFFGSGTQLSVL.

The V gene is TRBV7-9, the J gene TRBJ1-2, with D unresolved. CDR3 length: 11 amino acids. Looked up from germline, CDR1 is SEHNR and CDR2 is FQNEAQ (reference sequence). The CDR3 protein is CALEVPYGYTF. The CDR3 region has the DNA TGTGCTTTGGAGGTTCCCTATGGCTACACCTTC.

This clonotype showed up just a few times. V gene TRBV7-3 combines with J gene TRBJ2-3, with 13 bases fitting TRBD2. The V and J ends lost 5 bases and 3 bases, in that order; junction bases with no gene match: 5. CDR1 SGHTA and CDR2 FQGTGA come from the germline V gene. There are 16 residues in the CDR3. CDR3 in DNA: TGTGCCAGCAGCCCTGGACTAGCGGGAGTGACAGATACGCAGTATTTT. Protein product: CASSPGLAGVTDTQYF.

The sample holds a few counts of this clonotype. The CDR3 is CSATPPGVGYEQFF. CDR3 DNA: TGCAGTGCTACACCGCCGGGGGTCGGATATGAGCAGTTCTTC. The chain couples TRBV20-1 to TRBJ2-1; maybe TRBD2 (6 bases). This CDR3 has 14 residues. Germline V gene sequence: CDR1 DFQATT, CDR2 SNEGSKA (reference sequence). V gave up 4 bases and J gave up 8 bases, with 18 bases separating them.

This clonotype was found a few times. This chain joins TRBV5-1 and TRBJ1-1; 10 bases align to TRBD1. This CDR3 is built from 18 residues. Trimming at V came to 4 bases and at J to 1 base, leaving 13 bases not matched to a gene. CDR1 is SGHRS, CDR2 YFSETQ, per germline. The chain's CDR3 is CASSTDRGLFSGNTEAFF. In DNA form, the CDR3 reads TGCGCCAGCAGCACGGACAGGGGGTTATTTTCAGGGAACACTGAAGCTTTCTTT.

This clonotype was detected many times. The chain is built from TRBV12-3 or TRBV12-4 and TRBJ2-7; a weak D match, TRBD1 (6 bases). The V end was cut by 6 bases, the J end by 2 bases, with 14 bases between. CDR3 length equals 14 residues. The CDR3 coding sequence is TGTGCCAGCAGCCCAACAGGGCCGACCTACGAGCAGTACTTC. Protein sequence: CASSPTGPTYEQYF.

This clonotype occurred a few times. This CDR3 is CASSEEGPYNEQFF. The DNA for the CDR3 is TGTGCCAGCAGTGAAGAGGGGCCCTACAATGAGCAGTTCTTC. The chain combines TRBV25-1 with TRBJ2-1; D possibly matches TRBD1 or TRBD2 (5 bases each). The CDR3 runs to 14 residues. Germline V gene lookup returns CDR1 MGHDK and CDR2 SYGVNS. Trimming stripped 2 bases from V and 2 bases from J, with 7 bases between.